This entry features one T cell receptor beta chain sequence. Its antigen is currently unknown. A junction end diverges from the germline sequence, so it may reflect a read error. TCRB libraries came from RNA via three nested multiplex PCR rounds. Unique molecular identifiers were not described for the libraries. TCRdb reanalysed the multiplex PCR reads using MiXCR and keeps one entry per CDR3 protein. The table has some 32,000 distinct CDR3 sequences, 50% to 75% seen once. This CDR3 is 16 amino acids long. Germline-derived CDR1 and CDR2 are SEHNR and FQNEAQ (reference sequence). The sample belongs to a study of tumor-infiltrating lymphocytes in glioblastoma multiforme. Overall study findings and caveats: Just one glioblastoma patient contributed to the TCR-mutation comparison.

This chain uses TRBV7-9 with TRBJ1-5; 7 bases are a match to TRBD1. The material sequenced was brain tumor tissue. The TCR originated in a male donor with glioblastoma. CDR3 amino acids: CASSLGGGGWNRPQHF. The CDR3, as DNA: TGTGCCAGCAGTCTAGGAGGGGGCGGGTGGAATCGGCCCCAGCATTTT.